The 21 T cell receptor beta chains below come from one sample, sequenced in a study of CXCR3-negative and CXCR3-positive naive CD8 T cells. Overall study results and limits: TRB CDR3 hydrophobicity was greater in CXCR3-positive naive cells than in CXCR3-negative naive cells.

UMI-labeled TRB cDNA libraries were prepared by 5' RACE. TCRdb re-called the 5' RACE reads and catalogs CDR3 proteins one per entry, DNA excluded. The ten most abundant clones cover just over 0.7% of a sample with approximately 59,000 distinct CDR3 sequences. No antigen has been assigned to these receptors. The sequenced sample was naive CXCR3+ CD8+ T cells from blood. The subset here: CD45RO-CCR7+CD27+CD95- naive CD8+ T cells expressing CXCR3 (TNR3+). The receptor set was obtained from a human donor in good health. Some clones in this sample may be carry-over from other donors' samples.

This rearrangement joins TRBV7-2 to TRBJ2-7; the TCRdb D gene call, TRBD1, has no DNA to confirm it. Germline V gene data show CDR1 as SGHTA and CDR2 as FQGNSA. The CDR3 is 14 amino acids. The CDR3 protein is CASSWDRGAYEQYF.

The J gene is TRBJ1-5, the V gene TRBV4-3; there is no DNA to check the TCRdb D call of TRBD1. CDR3 length: 15 residues. Germline CDR1 LGHNA, CDR2 YSLEER. The CDR3 sequence is CASSQVWGAYQPQHF.

This chain connects TRBV7-2 to TRBJ2-7; without DNA, the TCRdb call of TRBD2 cannot be checked. The CDR3 consists of 15 residues. CDR1 SGHTA and CDR2 FQGNSA come from the germline V gene. The CDR3 sequence: CASSPSGGPALEQYF.

V gene TRBV29-1 combines with J gene TRBJ2-2. This CDR3 contains 12 residues. CDR1 is SQVTM, CDR2 ANQGSEA, per germline. This CDR3 reads CSVEVATGELFF.

The chain is built from TRBV7-3 and TRBJ2-1. Looked up from germline, CDR1 is SGHTA and CDR2 is FQGTGA. CDR3 length: 15 residues. CDR3 residues: CASSSHDSAFNEQFF.

This chain uses TRBV6-1 with TRBJ2-7; as DNA is missing, the TRBD1 call by TCRdb cannot be tested. The CDR3 is made up of 15 amino acids. Germline V gene lookup returns CDR1 MNHNS and CDR2 SASEGT. The CDR3 loop is CACDFLRTGPGEQYF.

The genes are TRBV6-5 and TRBJ2-7. The CDR3 is 14 amino acids. Per the germline V gene, CDR1 is MNHEY and CDR2 is SVGAGI. The chain's CDR3 is CASSYGSDSYEQYF.

The chain carries TRBV7-3 and TRBJ1-1. The CDR3 has 13 amino acids. Germline CDR1 is SGHTA and CDR2 is FQGTGA. The CDR3 reads CASSSMRYTEAFF. Combining the CDR3 with reference TRBV7-3 and TRBJ1-1 gives the whole variable domain GAGVSQTPSNKVTEKGKYVELRCDPISGHTALYWYRQSLGQGPEFLIYFQGTGAADDSGLPNDRFFAVRPEGSVSTLKIQRTERGDSAVYLCASSSMRYTEAFFGQGTRLTVV.

This chain links TRBV6-5 with TRBJ2-7; the D gene TCRdb calls, TRBD1, cannot be checked with no DNA. Germline loops: CDR1 MNHEY, CDR2 SVGAGI. There are 13 residues in the CDR3. CDR3 amino acids: CASSYYPGGEQYF.

The chain couples TRBV7-9 to TRBJ2-7; with no DNA, the TCRdb D assignment of TRBD1 cannot be verified. Germline lookup yields CDR1 SEHNR and CDR2 FQNEAQ (reference sequence). The CDR3 length is 13 residues. The CDR3 reads CASSPLGGTEQYF.

This rearrangement joins TRBV3-1 to TRBJ2-7; the TCRdb D gene call, TRBD2, has no DNA to confirm it. The CDR3 extends over 14 amino acids. Per the germline V gene, CDR1 is LGHDT and CDR2 is YNNKEL (reference sequence). CDR3 region: CASTPSLGSYEQYF.

This chain connects TRBV5-6 to TRBJ2-7; TCRdb lists TRBD1, though no DNA is available to test this call. The germline V gene has CDR1 SGHDT and CDR2 YYEEEE. CDR3 size: 13 residues. CDR3: CASSSPPGYEQYF.

This chain uses TRBV23-1 with TRBJ2-7; TCRdb lists TRBD1, though no DNA is available to test this call. TRBV23-1 is recorded as an ORF, its role being uncertain. The CDR3 length is 13 residues. CDR3 loop: CASSHPGGSEQYF.

The V and J genes are TRBV18 and TRBJ2-7. The CDR3 runs 14 residues. Germline-derived CDR1 and CDR2 are KGHSH and LQKENI. The CDR3 is CASSRPDSSYEQYF. The variable domain in full, completed from reference TRBV18 and TRBJ2-7, reads NAGVMQNPRHLVRRRGQEARLRCSPMKGHSHVYWYRQLPEEGLKFMVYLQKENIIDESGMPKERFSAEFPKEGPSILRIQQVVRGDSAAYFCASSRPDSSYEQYFGPGTRLTVT.

The J gene is TRBJ2-7, the V gene TRBV28. This CDR3 comprises 13 residues. CDR1 and CDR2 from the germline V gene are MDHEN and SYDVKM. This CDR3 is CASSLSRLYEQYF.

The chain carries TRBV5-1 and TRBJ1-2; TCRdb calls TRBD1, which cannot be checked without DNA. CDR3 length: 17 residues. In germline, CDR1 is SGHRS, CDR2 YFSETQ. This CDR3 reads CASSLGDVQGRNYGYTF.

The rearrangement links TRBV6-5 to TRBJ2-1; TCRdb gives TRBD1 as the D gene, but with no DNA this cannot be confirmed. CDR3 length: 13 amino acids. Per the germline V gene, CDR1 is MNHEY and CDR2 is SVGAGI. The CDR3 sequence: CASSYQGYNEQFF.

The V and J genes are TRBV7-2 and TRBJ2-3; TCRdb calls TRBD2, which cannot be checked without DNA. CDR1 is SGHTA and CDR2 is FQGNSA in the germline V gene. This CDR3 spans 16 amino acids. The CDR3 loop is CASSPQGLAGTDTQYF.

The J gene is TRBJ2-7, the V gene TRBV12-3 or TRBV12-4. The CDR3 runs to 14 residues. Here the CDR3 reads CASNSAGERYEQYF.

The chain recombines TRBV27 with TRBJ1-2; TCRdb names TRBD1, which stays unverified in the absence of DNA. The CDR3 is 15 amino acids. Germline V CDR1 and CDR2: MNHEY, SMNVEV (reference sequence). CDR3 amino acids: CASSYFAQGDYGYTF.

The chain employs TRBV6-5 and TRBJ2-7; the D gene TCRdb calls, TRBD1, cannot be checked with no DNA. The CDR3 contains 14 residues. Looked up from germline, CDR1 is MNHEY and CDR2 is SVGAGI. The CDR3 loop is CASSSGTVTYEQYF.